This TCR beta chain was recovered during a study of radiotherapy plus CTLA-4 blockade in lung cancer. This CDR3 region has 12 residues. The V gene end was trimmed by 6 bases and the J gene end by 13 bases; junction bases not matched to a gene: 4. The germline V gene encodes CDR1 SGHTA and CDR2 FQGNSA. Libraries were prepared by immunoSEQ multiplex PCR; TCRdb keeps only in-frame clonotypes and omits some of them. Of 30,000 to 40,000 clones listed, around 70% are singletons. This rearrangement joins TRBV7-2 to TRBJ1-6, with 9 positions matching TRBD1. The receptor was derived from a human donor with non-small cell lung cancer that progressed on radiotherapy plus ipilimumab. This specimen was peripheral blood, taken from a patient treated with radiotherapy plus ipilimumab. The CDR3 DNA follows: TGTGCCAGCAGACTACAGGGGGCCCCCCTCCACTTT. This gives the protein CASRLQGAPLHF.